This T cell receptor beta chain emerged from a study of shared clonotypes between healthy human individuals. The CDR3 has 14 amino acids. V was clipped by 2 bases and J by 7 bases, with 13 bases between them. Germline V CDR1 and CDR2: SGHRS, YFSETQ. From CD4+ cells came CD45RA+ naive and CD45RA-negative memory subsets. As originally analysed: Junction-only sequences produced by ImmunoSEQ had no quality scores, so filtering differed. This table comes from immunoSEQ multiplex PCR, and its TCRdb copy is limited to in-frame clones, with some not included. V and J calls and clone size are given by that table; D and trimming were obtained from the DNA. The sample has millions of clones, more than 80% seen once. Overall study results and limits: Naive subsets usually exceeded memory subsets in estimated richness. Unshared clonotypes carried lower generation probabilities than those common to all four donors.

This clone was seen once. The antigen remains unidentified. The receptor's source is a man younger than 35 in good health. Some clones in this sample may be carry-over from other donors' samples. The rearrangement links TRBV5-1 to TRBJ2-1, with D perhaps TRBD2 (5 bases). Sequencing was carried out using naive CD4+ T cells from PBMCs. The subset was: CD45RA+ positively selected. The CDR3 region is CASSLWTLLNEQFF. DNA for the CDR3: TGCGCCAGCAGCTTATGGACTCTCTTAAATGAGCAGTTCTTC.